This entry features one T cell receptor beta chain sequence. The antigen remains unidentified. The data belong to a study of regulatory T cells in long-lasting Graves disease. General study findings and limits: Sharing of public clonotypes was greater in persistent patients (under 3,000) than in new patients (around 1,000). Newly diagnosed disease favored TRBV20-1 and TRBJ2-1 over persistent disease.

Through Arm-PCR of CDR3 regions and iRepertoire HTBI primers, TCR beta libraries were built. In TCRdb, the multiplex PCR reads were re-called with MiXCR into one record per CDR3 protein. This table holds about 450,000 distinct CDR3 sequences, about 25% found once. The time point here: persistent/refractory GD, antithyroid drugs over 5 years with positive TRAb. Making the TCR library involved RNA that had been extracted from PBMCs. It was American Thyroid Association guidelines that determined Graves' disease diagnosis. An endocrinology department located in Xi'an, China, was where the patients came from. The CDR3 runs to 13 residues. CDR1 MNHGY and CDR2 SVAAGI come from the germline V gene. With 3 bases removed from V and 3 bases from J, the gap between germline ends came to 8 bases.

Material: peripheral blood mononuclear cells (PBMCs), obtained when the disease was refractory, from a patient treated with antithyroid drugs. V gene TRBV6-9 combines with J gene TRBJ1-1; no firm D call. This TCR came from a female donor with Graves disease. The CDR3 DNA reads TGTGCCAGCAGTTACTCCCAGGACACTGAAGCTTTCTTT. This codes for CASSYSQDTEAFF.